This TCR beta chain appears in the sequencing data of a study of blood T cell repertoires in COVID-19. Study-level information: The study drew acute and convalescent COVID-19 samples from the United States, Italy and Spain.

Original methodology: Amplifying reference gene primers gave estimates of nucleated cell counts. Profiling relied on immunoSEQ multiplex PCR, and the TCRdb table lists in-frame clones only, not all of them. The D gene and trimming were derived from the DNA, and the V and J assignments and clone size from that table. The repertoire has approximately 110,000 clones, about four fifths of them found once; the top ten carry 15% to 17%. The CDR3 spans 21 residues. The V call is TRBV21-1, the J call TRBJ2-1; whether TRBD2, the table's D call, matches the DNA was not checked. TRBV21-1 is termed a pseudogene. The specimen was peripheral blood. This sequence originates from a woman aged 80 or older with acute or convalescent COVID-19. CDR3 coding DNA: TGTGCCAGCAGCAGCCCGTACCGTTTAGGGCGGGAGGGCCGTTCCTACAATGAGCAGTTCTTC. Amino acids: CASSSPYRLGREGRSYNEQFF.